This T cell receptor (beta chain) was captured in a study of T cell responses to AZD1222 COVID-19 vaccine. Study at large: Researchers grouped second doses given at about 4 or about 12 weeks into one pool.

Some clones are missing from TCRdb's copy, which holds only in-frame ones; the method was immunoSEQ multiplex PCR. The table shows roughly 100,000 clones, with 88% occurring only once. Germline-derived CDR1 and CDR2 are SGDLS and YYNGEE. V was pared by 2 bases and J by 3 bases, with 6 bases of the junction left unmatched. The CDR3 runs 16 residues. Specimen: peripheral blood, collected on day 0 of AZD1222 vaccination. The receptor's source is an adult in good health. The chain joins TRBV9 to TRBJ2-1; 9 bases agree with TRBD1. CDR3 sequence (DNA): TGTGCCAGCAGCGTGACCGGGACAGGGAACTACAATGAGCAGTTCTTC. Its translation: CASSVTGTGNYNEQFF.